The 19 T cell receptor beta chains below all came from one sample that was sequenced in a study of identical twins. TCRdb called the 5' RACE reads again in MiXCR, with one record for every CDR3 protein. This sample has approximately 220,000 distinct CDR3 sequences, with around a tenth found just once. Sequencing used memory (CD45RO+) T cells sorted from blood. The origin of the receptors is a woman between 18 and 30 years old in good health.

CDR3: CASVTGIFGTEAFF. CDR3 coding DNA: TGTGCCAGTGTGACAGGGATCTTCGGCACTGAAGCTTTCTTT. The genes are TRBV7-2 and TRBJ1-1, with 7 bases matching TRBD1. This CDR3 contains 14 residues. Per germline, CDR1 SGHTA and CDR2 FQGNSA. V shed 9 bases and J 4 bases; nucleotides not matched to a gene: 11.

This clonotype came up a few times. V gene TRBV10-1 combines with J gene TRBJ2-3; 9 bases are a match to TRBD2. This CDR3 spans 16 amino acids. Germline CDR1 and CDR2: WNHNN and SYGVQD (reference sequence). With 5 bases clipped from V and 1 base from J, the junction kept 7 bases outside the gene matches. CDR3 DNA: TGCGCCAGCAGTCCTTCAGCGGGGGGCCGCACAGATACGCAGTATTTT. Translating it yields CASSPSAGGRTDTQYF.

This clonotype was seen more than once but under ten times. CDR3 protein: CATRGRDTQYF. CDR3 sequence (DNA): TGTGCCACCCGTGGAAGGGATACGCAGTATTTT. J is TRBJ2-3 and V is TRBV27; the D is unclear. Germline CDR1 is MNHEY and CDR2 is SMNVEV (reference sequence). Trimming removed 10 bases from V and 6 bases from J, with 11 bases in between. This CDR3 is 11 amino acids long.

CDR3 in DNA: TGCAGTGTTCGGGGGTCCTACGAGCAGTACTTC. This encodes CSVRGSYEQYF. The genes are TRBV20-1 and TRBJ2-7; D perhaps matches TRBD2 (6 bases). The V end lost 7 bases, the J end lost 1 base, and 8 bases lay between the germline ends. Germline V CDR1 and CDR2: DFQATT, SNEGSKA (reference sequence). The CDR3 is 11 amino acids.

This clonotype came up a few times. The chain combines TRBV27 with TRBJ2-3; D remains ambiguous. Germline values: CDR1 MNHEY, CDR2 SMNVEV (reference sequence). With 4 bases removed from V and 1 base from J, the gap between germline ends came to 21 bases. The CDR3 is made up of 18 amino acids. In nucleotides, the CDR3 is TGTGCCAGCAGTTACGGCCGTCTGCCTCAACAACGCACAGATACGCAGTATTTT. Translated: CASSYGRLPQQRTDTQYF.

This clonotype was detected a few times. The chain carries TRBV20-1 and TRBJ2-3; 9 bases are shared with TRBD1. There are 13 residues in the CDR3. The J segment lost 3 bases and the V segment lost 6 bases, leaving 4 bases of the junction unmatched. The germline V gene encodes CDR1 DFQATT and CDR2 SNEGSKA (reference sequence). The CDR3 DNA reads as TGCAGTGCATGGACAGGGGTAACAGATACGCAGTATTTT. Amino acids: CSAWTGVTDTQYF.

The CDR3 reads CASSLMGSYNEQFF. The CDR3 DNA reads as TGTGCCAGCAGCCTAATGGGTTCCTACAATGAGCAGTTCTTC. V and J are TRBV2 and TRBJ2-1; D is uncertain. This CDR3 region has 14 residues. V was trimmed by 6 bases and J by 1 base, leaving 10 bases between them. Per germline, CDR1 SNHLY and CDR2 FYNNEI.

The V gene is TRBV12-3 or TRBV12-4, the J gene TRBJ2-2; 7 nucleotides line up with TRBD2. The CDR3 sequence is 17 residues long. J was trimmed by 3 bases and V by 6 bases; bases with no gene match: 13. The CDR3 bases are TGTGCCAGCAGCTCTCGGCGGGGGAACTGGTACACCGGGGAGCTGTTTTTT. Its translation: CASSSRRGNWYTGELFF.

Only a few counts were recorded for this clonotype. The chain recombines TRBV2 with TRBJ1-2, with 7 bases lining up with TRBD1. The CDR3 runs 13 residues. Losses at the gene ends were 6 bases for V and 8 bases for J; bases not matched to a gene: 9. The germline V gene encodes CDR1 SNHLY and CDR2 FYNNEI. CDR3 coding DNA: TGTGCCAGCAGGCAACAGGGGCAGGGAGGCTACACCTTC. This sequence encodes CASRQQGQGGYTF.

The sample holds a few counts of this clonotype. The chain is built from TRBV7-9 and TRBJ2-7; D is possibly TRBD1 (6 bases). Per germline, CDR1 SEHNR and CDR2 FQNEAQ (reference sequence). V was shortened by 0 bases and J by 1 base, with 13 bases between the two germline ends. The CDR3 consists of 16 residues. CDR3 residues: CASSLAIKQGSYEQYF. In DNA, the CDR3 is TGTGCCAGCAGCTTAGCGATTAAACAGGGATCCTACGAGCAGTACTTC.

This clonotype was seen a handful of times. This chain joins TRBV7-2 and TRBJ2-3; a possible D gene is TRBD2 (5 bases). Germline assignment: CDR1 SGHTA and CDR2 FQGNSA. The CDR3 runs to 13 residues. V lost 1 base and J 10 bases, leaving 12 bases between the germline ends. The CDR3 DNA reads TGTGCCAGCAGCTTAGTAACCCGGGATTCGCAGTATTTT. Translated: CASSLVTRDSQYF.

This clonotype was recorded many times. Written as DNA, the CDR3 is TGTGCCATCAGTAACCGGAGAACCGGGGAGCTGTTTTTT. It is translated as CAISNRRTGELFF. The chain carries TRBV10-3 and TRBJ2-2; the D is unclear. Germline values: CDR1 ENHRY, CDR2 SYGVKD. CDR3 length equals 13 residues. V shed 5 bases and J shed 5 bases, with 9 bases lying between them.

This clonotype came up a few times. The chain carries TRBV20-1 and TRBJ2-7; 8 nucleotides align to TRBD1. The CDR3 consists of 14 residues. V was clipped by 6 bases and J by 0 bases; unmatched bases: 7. In germline, CDR1 is DFQATT, CDR2 SNEGSKA (reference sequence). CDR3 sequence reads: CSAQGAFGSYEQYF. CDR3 DNA sequence: TGCAGTGCCCAGGGGGCCTTTGGCTCCTACGAGCAGTACTTC.

In this sample, this clonotype turned up many times. The V call is TRBV7-2, the J call TRBJ1-2, with 8 bases aligning to TRBD1. Per germline, CDR1 SGHTA and CDR2 FQGNSA. The CDR3 has 14 amino acids. The V gene end was trimmed by 2 bases and the J gene end by 3 bases; junction bases not matched to a gene: 2. The CDR3 here is CASSLQQGDYGYTF. The CDR3 DNA reads TGTGCCAGCAGCTTACAACAGGGGGACTATGGCTACACCTTC.

This clonotype was observed a single time. The J gene is TRBJ2-5, the V gene TRBV20-1; 8 nucleotides match TRBD1. After removal of 6 bases from V and 1 base from J, the junction contained 13 bases not matched to a gene. Germline lookup yields CDR1 DFQATT and CDR2 SNEGSKA (reference sequence). This CDR3 region has 16 residues. CDR3 sequence reads: CSATSLTGTGQETQYF. The CDR3 DNA reads as TGCAGTGCCACCAGCTTAACCGGGACAGGCCAAGAGACCCAGTACTTC.

This clonotype came up a few times. The chain is built from TRBV27 and TRBJ2-1; 10 bases align to TRBD2. The CDR3 sequence is 13 residues long. Unmatched junction bases numbered 4, after V lost 10 bases and J lost 4 bases. Germline V gene sequence: CDR1 MNHEY, CDR2 SMNVEV (reference sequence). The CDR3 spells CATKLAGYNEQFF. The CDR3 bases are TGTGCCACCAAACTAGCGGGATACAATGAGCAGTTCTTC.

This clonotype was detected only a few times. This chain joins TRBV20-1 and TRBJ2-1; a possible D gene is TRBD2 (6 bases). Trimming removed 6 bases from V and 6 bases from J, with 12 bases in between. This CDR3 has 12 amino acids. Germline loops: CDR1 DFQATT, CDR2 SNEGSKA (reference sequence). The CDR3 DNA sequence: TGCAGTGCCCGTAGACTAGTCAATGAGCAGTTCTTC. Translation gives CSARRLVNEQFF.

J is TRBJ1-6 and V is TRBV2; no clear D. Trimming took off 3 bases at V and 8 bases at J, with 8 bases between the two ends. CDR1 SNHLY and CDR2 FYNNEI come from the germline V gene. This CDR3 is 13 amino acids long. CDR3 DNA: TGTGCCAGCAGTGAGTTGGGAGATTCACCCCTCCACTTT. Translation gives CASSELGDSPLHF.

The J gene is TRBJ2-3, the V gene TRBV20-1; 8 positions agree with TRBD2. Germline V gives CDR1 DFQATT, CDR2 SNEGSKA (reference sequence). J was trimmed by 0 bases and V by 2 bases; bases with no gene match: 10. The CDR3 covers 17 residues. The CDR3 sequence: CSARPYGTRLSTDTQYF. CDR3 coding DNA: TGCAGTGCTAGACCGTACGGGACTAGACTTAGCACAGATACGCAGTATTTT.